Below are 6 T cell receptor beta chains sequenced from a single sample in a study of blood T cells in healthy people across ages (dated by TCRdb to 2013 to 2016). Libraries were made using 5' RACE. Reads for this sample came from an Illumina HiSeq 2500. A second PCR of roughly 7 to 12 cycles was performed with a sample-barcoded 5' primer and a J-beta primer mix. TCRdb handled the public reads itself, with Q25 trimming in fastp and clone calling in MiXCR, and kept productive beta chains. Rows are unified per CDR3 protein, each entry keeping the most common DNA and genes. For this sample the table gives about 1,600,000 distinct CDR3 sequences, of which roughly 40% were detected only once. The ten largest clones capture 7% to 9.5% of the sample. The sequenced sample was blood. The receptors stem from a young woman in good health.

The CDR3, as DNA: TGTGCCAGCAGCCAAGGACTAGCGGGGGAGAGTGGCCAATACTTC. Its protein is CASSQGLAGESGQYF. The chain employs TRBV4-2 and TRBJ2-7; 12 bases line up with TRBD2. Germline V gives CDR1 LGHNA, CDR2 YNFKEQ. Unmatched junction bases numbered 11, after V lost 1 base and J lost 13 bases. The CDR3 contains 15 residues.

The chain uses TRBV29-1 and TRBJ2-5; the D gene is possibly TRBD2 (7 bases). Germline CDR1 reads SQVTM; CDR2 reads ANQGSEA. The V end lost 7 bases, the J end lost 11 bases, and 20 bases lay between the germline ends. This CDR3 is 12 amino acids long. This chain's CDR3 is CSASPPQGGQYF. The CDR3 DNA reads TGCAGCGCGAGCCCCCCACAGGGAGGGCAGTACTTC.

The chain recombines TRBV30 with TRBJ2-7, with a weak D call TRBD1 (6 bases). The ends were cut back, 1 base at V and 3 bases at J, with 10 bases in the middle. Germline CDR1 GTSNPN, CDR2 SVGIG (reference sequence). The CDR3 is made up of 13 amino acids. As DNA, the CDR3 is TGTGCCTGGAGTGGAGGGGGTATCTACGAGCAGTACTTC. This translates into CAWSGGGIYEQYF.

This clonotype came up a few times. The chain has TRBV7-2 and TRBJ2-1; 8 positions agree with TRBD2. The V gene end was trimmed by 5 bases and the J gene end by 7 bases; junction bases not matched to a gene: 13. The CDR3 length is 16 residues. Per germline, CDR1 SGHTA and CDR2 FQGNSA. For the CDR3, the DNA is TGTGCCAGCAGCCCCTGGGCGGGGGGTAACGGGAATGAGCAGTTCTTC. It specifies CASSPWAGGNGNEQFF.

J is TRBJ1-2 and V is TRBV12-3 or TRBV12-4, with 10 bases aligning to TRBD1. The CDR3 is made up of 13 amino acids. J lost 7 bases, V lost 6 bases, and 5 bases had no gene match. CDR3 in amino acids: CASSTGQGFGYTF. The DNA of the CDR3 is TGTGCCAGCAGCACGGGACAGGGGTTTGGCTACACCTTC.

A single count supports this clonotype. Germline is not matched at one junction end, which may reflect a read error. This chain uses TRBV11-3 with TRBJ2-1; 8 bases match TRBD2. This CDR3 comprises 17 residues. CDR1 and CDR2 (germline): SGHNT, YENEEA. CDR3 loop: CASSLALAGKGVNGQFF. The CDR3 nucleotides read TGTGCCAGCAGCCTAGCTCTAGCGGGTAAAGGGGTCAATGGGCAGTTCTTC.